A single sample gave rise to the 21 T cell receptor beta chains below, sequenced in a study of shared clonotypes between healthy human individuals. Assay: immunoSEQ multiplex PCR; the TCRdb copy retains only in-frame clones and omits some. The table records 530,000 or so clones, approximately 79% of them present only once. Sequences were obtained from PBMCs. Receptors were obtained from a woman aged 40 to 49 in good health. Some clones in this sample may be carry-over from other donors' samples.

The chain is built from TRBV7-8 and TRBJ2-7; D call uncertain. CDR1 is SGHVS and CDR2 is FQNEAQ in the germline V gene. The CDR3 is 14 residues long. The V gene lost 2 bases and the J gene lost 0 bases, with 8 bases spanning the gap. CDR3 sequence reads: CASSLMAGSYEQYF. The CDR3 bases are TGTGCCAGCAGCTTAATGGCAGGCTCCTACGAGCAGTACTTC. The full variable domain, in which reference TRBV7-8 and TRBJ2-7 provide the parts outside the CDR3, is GAGVSQSPRYKVAKRGQDVALRCDPISGHVSLFWYQQALGQGPEFLTYFQNEAQLDKSGLPSDRFFAERPEGSVSTLKIQRTQQEDSAVYLCASSLMAGSYEQYFGPGTRLTVT.

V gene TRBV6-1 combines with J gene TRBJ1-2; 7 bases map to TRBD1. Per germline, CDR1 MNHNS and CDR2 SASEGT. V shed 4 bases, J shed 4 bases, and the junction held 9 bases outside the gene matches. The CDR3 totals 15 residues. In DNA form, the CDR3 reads TGTGCCAGCAGTGGAGGTCCACAGGGGACCTATGGCTACACCTTC. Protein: CASSGGPQGTYGYTF.

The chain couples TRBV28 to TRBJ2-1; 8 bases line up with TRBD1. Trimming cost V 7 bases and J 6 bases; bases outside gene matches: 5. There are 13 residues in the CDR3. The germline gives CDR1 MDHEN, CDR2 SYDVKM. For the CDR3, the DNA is TGTGCCAGCACCAGACAGGGGTCCAATGAGCAGTTCTTC. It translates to CASTRQGSNEQFF.

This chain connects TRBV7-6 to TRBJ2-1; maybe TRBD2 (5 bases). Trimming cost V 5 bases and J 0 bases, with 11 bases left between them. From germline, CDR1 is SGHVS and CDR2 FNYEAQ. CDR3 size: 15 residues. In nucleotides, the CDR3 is TGTGCCAGCAGCCCCAGGAGGAGCTCCTACAATGAGCAGTTCTTC. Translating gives CASSPRRSSYNEQFF.

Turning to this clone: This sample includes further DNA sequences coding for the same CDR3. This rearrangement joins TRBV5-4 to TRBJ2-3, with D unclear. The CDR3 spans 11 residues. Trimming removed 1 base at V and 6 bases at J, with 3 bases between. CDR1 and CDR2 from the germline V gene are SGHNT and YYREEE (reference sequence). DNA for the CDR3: TGTGCCAGCAGCTTGCTCGATACGCAGTATTTT. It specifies CASSLLDTQYF.

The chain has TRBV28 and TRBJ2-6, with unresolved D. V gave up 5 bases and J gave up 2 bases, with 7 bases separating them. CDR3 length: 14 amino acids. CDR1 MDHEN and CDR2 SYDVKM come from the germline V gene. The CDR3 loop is CASSQSPGANVLTF. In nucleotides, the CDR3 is TGTGCCAGCAGTCAATCCCCTGGGGCCAACGTCCTGACTTTC.

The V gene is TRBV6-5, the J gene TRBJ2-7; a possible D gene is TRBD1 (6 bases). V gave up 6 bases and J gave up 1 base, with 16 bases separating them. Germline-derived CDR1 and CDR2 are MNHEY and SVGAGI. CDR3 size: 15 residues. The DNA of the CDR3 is TGTGCCAGCAGGTCGAACGCAGGGGAATCCTACGAGCAGTACTTC. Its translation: CASRSNAGESYEQYF.

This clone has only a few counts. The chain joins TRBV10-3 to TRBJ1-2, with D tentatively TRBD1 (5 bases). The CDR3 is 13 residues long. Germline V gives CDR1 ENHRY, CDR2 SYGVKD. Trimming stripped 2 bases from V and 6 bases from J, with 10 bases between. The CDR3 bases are TGTGCCATCAGTGAGGGGGACGGTAATGGCTACACCTTC. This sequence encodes CAISEGDGNGYTF.

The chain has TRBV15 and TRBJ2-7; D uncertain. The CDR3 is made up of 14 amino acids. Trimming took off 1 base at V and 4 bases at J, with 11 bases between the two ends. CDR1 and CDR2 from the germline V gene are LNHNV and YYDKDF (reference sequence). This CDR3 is CATSRASFRYEQYF. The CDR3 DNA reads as TGTGCCACCAGCAGAGCCTCTTTTAGATACGAGCAGTACTTC.

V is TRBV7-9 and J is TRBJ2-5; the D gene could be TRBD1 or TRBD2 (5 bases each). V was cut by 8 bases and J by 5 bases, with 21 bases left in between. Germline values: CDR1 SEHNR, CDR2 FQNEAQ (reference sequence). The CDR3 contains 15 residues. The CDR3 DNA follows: TGTGCCAGCGCACAGCCATGGGGGTTTTCGGAGACCCAGTACTTC. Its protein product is CASAQPWGFSETQYF. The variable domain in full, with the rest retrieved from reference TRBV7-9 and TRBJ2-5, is DTGVSQNPRHKITKRGQNVTFRCDPISEHNRLYWYRQTLGQGPEFLTYFQNEAQLEKSRLLSDRFSAERPKGSFSTLEIQRTEQGDSAMYLCASAQPWGFSETQYFGPGTRLLVL.

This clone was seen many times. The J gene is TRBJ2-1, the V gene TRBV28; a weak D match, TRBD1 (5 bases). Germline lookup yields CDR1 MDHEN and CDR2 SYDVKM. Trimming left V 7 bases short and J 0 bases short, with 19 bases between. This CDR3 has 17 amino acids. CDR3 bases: TGTGCCAGCACCTCGGCAGGGCTTCCTTCCTCCTACAATGAGCAGTTCTTC. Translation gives CASTSAGLPSSYNEQFF.

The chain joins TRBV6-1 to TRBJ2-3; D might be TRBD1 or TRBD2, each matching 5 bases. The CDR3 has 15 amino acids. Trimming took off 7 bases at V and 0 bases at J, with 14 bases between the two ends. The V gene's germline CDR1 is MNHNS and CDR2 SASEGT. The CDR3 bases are TGTGCCAGCAACACAGGAGGCTTCAGCACAGATACGCAGTATTTT. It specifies CASNTGGFSTDTQYF.

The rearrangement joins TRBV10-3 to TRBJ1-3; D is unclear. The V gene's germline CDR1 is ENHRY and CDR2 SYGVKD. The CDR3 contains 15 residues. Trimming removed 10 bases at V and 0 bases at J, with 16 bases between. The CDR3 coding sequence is TGTGCCAGCATGGACGGCGGAAGCTCTGGAAACACCATATATTTT. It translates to CASMDGGSSGNTIYF.

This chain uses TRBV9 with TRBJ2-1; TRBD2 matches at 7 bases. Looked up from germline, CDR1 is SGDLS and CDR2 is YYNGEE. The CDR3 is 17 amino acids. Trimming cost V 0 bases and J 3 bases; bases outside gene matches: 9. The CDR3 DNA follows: TGTGCCAGCAGCGTAGGATTGCATGGCGGGAGCTACAATGAGCAGTTCTTC. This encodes CASSVGLHGGSYNEQFF.

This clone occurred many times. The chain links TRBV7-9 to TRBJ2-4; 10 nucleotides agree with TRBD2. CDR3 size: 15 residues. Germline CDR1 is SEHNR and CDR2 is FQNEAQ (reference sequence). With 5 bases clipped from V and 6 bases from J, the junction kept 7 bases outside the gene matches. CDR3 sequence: CASSPRGTSVNIQYF. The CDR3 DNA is TGTGCCAGCAGCCCAAGGGGGACTAGCGTAAACATTCAGTACTTC.

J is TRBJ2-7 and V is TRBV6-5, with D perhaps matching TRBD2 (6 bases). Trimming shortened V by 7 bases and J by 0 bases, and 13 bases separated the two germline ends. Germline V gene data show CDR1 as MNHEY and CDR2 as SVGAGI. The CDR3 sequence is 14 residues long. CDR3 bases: TGTGCCAGCAAACCAAGGGACTCCTCCTACGAGCAGTACTTC. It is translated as CASKPRDSSYEQYF.

CDR3 coding DNA: TGTGCCAGCAGCTTAAACCCAGGAGATTATGGCTACACCTTC. This sequence encodes CASSLNPGDYGYTF. The chain employs TRBV7-3 and TRBJ1-2; D gene unclear. CDR3 size: 14 residues. CDR1 SGHTA and CDR2 FQGTGA come from the germline V gene. The ends were cut back, 1 base at V and 5 bases at J, with 11 bases in the middle.

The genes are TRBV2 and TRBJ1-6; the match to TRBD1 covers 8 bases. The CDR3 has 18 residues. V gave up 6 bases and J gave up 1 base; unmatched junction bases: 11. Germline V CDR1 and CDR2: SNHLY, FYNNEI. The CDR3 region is CASRQAPDRGSYNSPLHF. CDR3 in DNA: TGTGCCAGCAGGCAAGCGCCCGACAGGGGATCCTATAATTCACCCCTCCACTTT. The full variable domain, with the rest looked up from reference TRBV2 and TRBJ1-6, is EPEVTQTPSHQVTQMGQEVILRCVPISNHLYFYWYRQILGQKVEFLVSFYNNEISEKSEIFDDQFSVERPDGSNFTLKIRSTKLEDSAMYFCASRQAPDRGSYNSPLHFGNGTRLTVT.

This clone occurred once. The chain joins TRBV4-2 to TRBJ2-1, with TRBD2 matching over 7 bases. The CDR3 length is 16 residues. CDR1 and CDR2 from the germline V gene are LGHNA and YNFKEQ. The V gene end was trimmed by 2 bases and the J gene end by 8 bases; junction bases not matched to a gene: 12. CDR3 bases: TGTGCCAGCAGCCAACCCCAGGGACTTGGGAGGGATGAGCAGTTCTTC. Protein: CASSQPQGLGRDEQFF.

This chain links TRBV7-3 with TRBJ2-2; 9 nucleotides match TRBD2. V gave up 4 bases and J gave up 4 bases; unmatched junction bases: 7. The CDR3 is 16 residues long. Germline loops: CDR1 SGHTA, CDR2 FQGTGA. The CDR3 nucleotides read TGTGCCAGCAGCTCGTCCGCGGGAGGGGGCACCGGGGAGCTGTTTTTT. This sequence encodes CASSSSAGGGTGELFF.

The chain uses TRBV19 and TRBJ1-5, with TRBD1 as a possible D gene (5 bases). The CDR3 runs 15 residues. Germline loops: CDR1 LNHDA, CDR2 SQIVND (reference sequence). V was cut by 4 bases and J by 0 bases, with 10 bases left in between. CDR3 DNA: TGTGCCAGTAGTACCCCAGGGTATAGCAATCAGCCCCAGCATTTT. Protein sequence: CASSTPGYSNQPQHF.